This paragraph reports one T cell receptor beta chain. Sequencing used immunoSEQ multiplex PCR; TCRdb keeps in-frame clones, though not all of them. The sample has fewer than 100,000 clones, about 95% seen once; the top ten hold roughly 1.5%. Time point reported: recipient sample about 28 days before transplant, after cytoreduction. The sample originates from a study of T cell clonotyping in hematopoietic cell transplantation. The sequencing here drew on peripheral blood mononuclear cells, taken before stem cell transplant. This sequence originates from a woman in her 50s with acute myeloid leukemia. Some clones in this sample may be carry-over from other donors' samples.

The CDR3 spells CASSRGPQETQYF. DNA of the CDR3: TGCGCCAGCAGCCGGGGTCCACAAGAGACCCAGTACTTC. V and J are TRBV4-1 and TRBJ2-5; D is unclear. The length of the CDR3 is 13 residues. The germline V gene encodes CDR1 MGHRA and CDR2 YSYEKL. The germline V and J ends were trimmed by 4 bases and 2 bases, with 8 bases remaining between them.